This TCR beta chain was identified during a study of blood T cell repertoires in COVID-19. Study information: The samples span acute and convalescent COVID-19 from the United States, Italy and Spain. T cells, B-cell-depleted T cells, or PBMCs supplied cDNA or gDNA.

Germline CDR1 reads SGHTA; CDR2 reads FQGTGA. Trimming left V 5 bases short and J 8 bases short, with 18 bases between. The CDR3 runs to 15 residues. Original handling: It was from reference gene primer amplification that nucleated cell counts were estimated. The data were produced by immunoSEQ multiplex PCR, yet TCRdb's version contains in-frame clones alone and is incomplete. For V, J and clone size, that table is used; D and trimming come from the DNA. The sample consists of about 190,000 clones, under 85% of them appearing once. The source is a man aged 55-75 years with active or convalescent COVID-19. The chain carries TRBV7-3 and TRBJ1-4; D remains unclear. Sequenced material: peripheral blood. CDR3 DNA: TGTGCCAGCAGCAGAGGCGGCGGGGTTGGAGAAAAACTGTTTTTT. Translated: CASSRGGGVGEKLFF.